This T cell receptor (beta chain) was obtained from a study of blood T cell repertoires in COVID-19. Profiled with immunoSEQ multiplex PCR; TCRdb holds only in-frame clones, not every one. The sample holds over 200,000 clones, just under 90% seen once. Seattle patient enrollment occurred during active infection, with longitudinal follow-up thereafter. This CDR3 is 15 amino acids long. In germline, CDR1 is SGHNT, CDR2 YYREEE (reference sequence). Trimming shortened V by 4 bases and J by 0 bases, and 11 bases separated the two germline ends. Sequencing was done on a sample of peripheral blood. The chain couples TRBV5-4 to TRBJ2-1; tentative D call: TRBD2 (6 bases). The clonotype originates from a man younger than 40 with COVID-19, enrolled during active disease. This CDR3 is CASSLAGSSYNEQFF. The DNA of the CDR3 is TGTGCCAGCAGCCTGGCGGGGAGCTCCTACAATGAGCAGTTCTTC.